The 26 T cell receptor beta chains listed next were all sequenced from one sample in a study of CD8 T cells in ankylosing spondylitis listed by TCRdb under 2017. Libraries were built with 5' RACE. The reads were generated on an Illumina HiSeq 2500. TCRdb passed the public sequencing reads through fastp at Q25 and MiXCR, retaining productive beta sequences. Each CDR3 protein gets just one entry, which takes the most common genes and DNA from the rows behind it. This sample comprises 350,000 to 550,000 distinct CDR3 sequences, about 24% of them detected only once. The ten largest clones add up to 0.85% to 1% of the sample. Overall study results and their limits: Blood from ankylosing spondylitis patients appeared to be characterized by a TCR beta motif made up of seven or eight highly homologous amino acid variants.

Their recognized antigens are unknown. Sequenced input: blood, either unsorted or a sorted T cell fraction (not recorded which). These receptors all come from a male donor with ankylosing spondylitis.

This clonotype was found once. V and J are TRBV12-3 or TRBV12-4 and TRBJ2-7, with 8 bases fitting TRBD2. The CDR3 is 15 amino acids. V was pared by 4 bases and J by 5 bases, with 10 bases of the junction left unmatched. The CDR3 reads CASSSQAGASDEQYV. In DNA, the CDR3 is TGTGCCAGCAGTTCCCAAGCGGGAGCATCGGACGAGCAGTACGTC.

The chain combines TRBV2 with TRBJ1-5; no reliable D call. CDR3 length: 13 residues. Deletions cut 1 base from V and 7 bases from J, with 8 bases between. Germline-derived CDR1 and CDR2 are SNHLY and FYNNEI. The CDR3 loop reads CASSEGPHQPQHF. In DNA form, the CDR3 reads TGTGCCAGCAGTGAAGGACCCCACCAGCCCCAGCATTTT. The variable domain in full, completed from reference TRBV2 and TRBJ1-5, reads EPEVTQTPSHQVTQMGQEVILRCVPISNHLYFYWYRQILGQKVEFLVSFYNNEISEKSEIFDDQFSVERPDGSNFTLKIRSTKLEDSAMYFCASSEGPHQPQHFGDGTRLSIL.

The CDR3 nucleotides read TGTGCCAGCAGCTTAGAGTCTTATCAGCCCCAGCATTTT. This encodes CASSLESYQPQHF. V usage is TRBV11-2 and J usage is TRBJ1-5, with D hard to call. The CDR3 sequence is 13 residues long. Trimming stripped 0 bases from V and 5 bases from J, with 5 bases between. The V gene's germline CDR1 is SGHAT and CDR2 FQNNGV.

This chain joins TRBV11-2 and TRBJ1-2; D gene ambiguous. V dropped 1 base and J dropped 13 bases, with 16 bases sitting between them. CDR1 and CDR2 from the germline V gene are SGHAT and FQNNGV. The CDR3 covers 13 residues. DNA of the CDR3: TGTGCCAGCAGCTTAGTTTCATCCATGGATAGCACCTTC. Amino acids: CASSLVSSMDSTF.

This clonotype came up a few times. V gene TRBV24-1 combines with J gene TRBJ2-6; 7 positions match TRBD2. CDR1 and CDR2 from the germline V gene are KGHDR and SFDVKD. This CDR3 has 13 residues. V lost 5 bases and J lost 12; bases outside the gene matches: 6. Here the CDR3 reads CATSAISGGVLTF. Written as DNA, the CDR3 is TGTGCCACCAGTGCTATTTCGGGGGGCGTCCTGACTTTC.

Here the CDR3 reads CASTPIGVEGPGELFF. CDR3 DNA: TGTGCCAGCACCCCTATTGGGGTCGAGGGCCCCGGGGAGCTGTTTTTT. The rearrangement links TRBV7-9 to TRBJ2-2; perhaps TRBD2 as D (5 bases). The CDR3 has 16 residues. CDR1 and CDR2 (germline): SEHNR, FQNEAQ (reference sequence). The V gene lost 7 bases and the J gene lost 6 bases, with 21 bases spanning the gap.

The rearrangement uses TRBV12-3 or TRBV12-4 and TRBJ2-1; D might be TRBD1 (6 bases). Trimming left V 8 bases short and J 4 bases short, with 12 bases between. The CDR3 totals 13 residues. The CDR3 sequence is CASQTGTYNEQFF. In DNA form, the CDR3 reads TGTGCCAGCCAGACAGGAACTTACAATGAGCAGTTCTTC.

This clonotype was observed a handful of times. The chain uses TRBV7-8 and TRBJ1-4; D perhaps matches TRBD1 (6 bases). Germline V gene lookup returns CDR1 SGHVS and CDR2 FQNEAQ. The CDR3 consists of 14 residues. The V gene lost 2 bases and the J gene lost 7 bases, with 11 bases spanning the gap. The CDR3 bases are TGTGCCAGCAGCTTACTACAGGGTGGTGAAAAACTGTTTTTT. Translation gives CASSLLQGGEKLFF.

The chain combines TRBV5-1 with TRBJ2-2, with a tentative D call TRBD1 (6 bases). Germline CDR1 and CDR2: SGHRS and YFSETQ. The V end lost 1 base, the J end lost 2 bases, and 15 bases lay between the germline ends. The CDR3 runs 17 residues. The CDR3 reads CASSLTGMSPNTGELFF. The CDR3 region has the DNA TGCGCCAGCAGCTTGACAGGGATGTCCCCTAACACCGGGGAGCTGTTTTTT.

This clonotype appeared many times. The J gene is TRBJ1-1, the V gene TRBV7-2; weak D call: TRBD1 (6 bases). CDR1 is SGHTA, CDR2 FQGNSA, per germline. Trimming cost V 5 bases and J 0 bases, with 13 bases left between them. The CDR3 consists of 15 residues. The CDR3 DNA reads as TGTGCCAGCAGCCAGAGGGGGACGATGAACACTGAAGCTTTCTTT. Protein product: CASSQRGTMNTEAFF.

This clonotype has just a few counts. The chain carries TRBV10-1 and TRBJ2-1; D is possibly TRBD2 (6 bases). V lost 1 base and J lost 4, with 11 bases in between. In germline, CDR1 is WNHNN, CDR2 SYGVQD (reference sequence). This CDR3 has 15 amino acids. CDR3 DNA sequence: TGCGCCAGCAGTGAGTTGGCGGGAACTTACAATGAGCAGTTCTTC. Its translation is CASSELAGTYNEQFF.

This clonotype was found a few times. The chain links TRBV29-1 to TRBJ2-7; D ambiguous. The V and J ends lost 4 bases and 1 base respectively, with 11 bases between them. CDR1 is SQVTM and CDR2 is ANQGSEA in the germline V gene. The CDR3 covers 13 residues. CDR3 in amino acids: CSVASHGSYEQYF. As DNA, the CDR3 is TGCAGCGTTGCGTCCCACGGATCCTACGAGCAGTACTTC.

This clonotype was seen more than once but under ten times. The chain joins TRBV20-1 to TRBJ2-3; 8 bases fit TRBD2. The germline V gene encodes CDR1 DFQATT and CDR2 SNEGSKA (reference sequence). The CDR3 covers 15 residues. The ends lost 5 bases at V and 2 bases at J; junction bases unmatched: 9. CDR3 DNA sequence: TGCAGTGCTGAGCACCTAGCGGGTTTCACAGATACGCAGTATTTT. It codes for CSAEHLAGFTDTQYF.

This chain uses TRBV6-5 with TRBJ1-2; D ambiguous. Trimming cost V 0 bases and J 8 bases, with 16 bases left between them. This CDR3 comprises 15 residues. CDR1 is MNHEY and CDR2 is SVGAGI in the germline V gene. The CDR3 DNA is TGTGCCAGCAGTTACTCTCCACGTGTAACTATGGGCTACACCTTC. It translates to CASSYSPRVTMGYTF.

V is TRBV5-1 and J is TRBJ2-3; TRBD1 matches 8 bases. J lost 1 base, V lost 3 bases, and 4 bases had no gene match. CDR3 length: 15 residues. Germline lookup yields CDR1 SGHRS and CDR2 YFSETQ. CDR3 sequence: CASSYTTGGTDTQYF. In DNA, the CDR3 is TGCGCCAGCAGCTATACGACAGGGGGCACAGATACGCAGTATTTT.

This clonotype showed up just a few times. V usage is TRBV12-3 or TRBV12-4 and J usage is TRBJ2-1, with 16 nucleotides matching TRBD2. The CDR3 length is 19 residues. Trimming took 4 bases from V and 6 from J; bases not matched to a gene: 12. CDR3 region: CASSSSPGTSGRAFNEQFF. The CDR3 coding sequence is TGTGCCAGCAGTTCCAGTCCCGGGACTAGCGGGAGGGCCTTCAATGAGCAGTTCTTC.

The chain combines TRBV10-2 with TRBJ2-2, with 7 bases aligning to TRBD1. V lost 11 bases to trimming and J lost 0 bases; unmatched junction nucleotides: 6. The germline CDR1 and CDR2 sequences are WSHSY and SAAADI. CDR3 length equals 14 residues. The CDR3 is CAVRQGTNTGELFF. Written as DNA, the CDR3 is TGCGCCGTCCGACAGGGTACGAACACCGGGGAGCTGTTTTTT.

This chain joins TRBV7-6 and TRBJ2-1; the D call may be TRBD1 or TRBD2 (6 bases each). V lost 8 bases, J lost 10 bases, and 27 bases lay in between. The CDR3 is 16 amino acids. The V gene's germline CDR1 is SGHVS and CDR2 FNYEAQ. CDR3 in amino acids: CASSPGGGIRDGEQFF. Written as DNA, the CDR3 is TGTGCCAGCTCCCCCGGGGGCGGGATCCGGGATGGGGAGCAGTTCTTC.

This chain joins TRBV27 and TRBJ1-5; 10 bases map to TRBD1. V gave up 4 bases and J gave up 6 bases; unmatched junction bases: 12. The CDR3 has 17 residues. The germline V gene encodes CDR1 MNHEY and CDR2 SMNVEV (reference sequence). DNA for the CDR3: TGTGCCAGCAGTTCCGCCCGGGACAGGGGACTCGGTCAGCCCCAGCATTTT. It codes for CASSSARDRGLGQPQHF.

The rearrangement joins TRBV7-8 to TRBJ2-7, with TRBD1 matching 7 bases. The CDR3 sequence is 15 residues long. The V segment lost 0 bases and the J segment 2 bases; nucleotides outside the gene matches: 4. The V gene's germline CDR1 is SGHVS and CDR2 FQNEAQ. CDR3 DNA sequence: TGTGCCAGCAGCTTAGCGAGACAGGGCCCCTACGAGCAGTACTTC. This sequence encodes CASSLARQGPYEQYF.

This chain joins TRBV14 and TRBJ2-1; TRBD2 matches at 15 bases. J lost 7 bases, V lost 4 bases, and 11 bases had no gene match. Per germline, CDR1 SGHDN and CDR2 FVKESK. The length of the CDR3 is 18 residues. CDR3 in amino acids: CASSPKRRGLAGGNEQFF. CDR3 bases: TGTGCCAGCAGCCCCAAAAGGAGGGGACTAGCGGGAGGTAATGAGCAGTTCTTC.

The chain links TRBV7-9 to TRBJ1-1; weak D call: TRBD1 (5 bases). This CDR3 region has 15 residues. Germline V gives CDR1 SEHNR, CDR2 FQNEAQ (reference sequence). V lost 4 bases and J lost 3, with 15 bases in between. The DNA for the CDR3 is TGTGCCAGCAGCTCCTCAGGGAATAGGGACACTGAAGCTTTCTTT. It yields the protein CASSSSGNRDTEAFF.

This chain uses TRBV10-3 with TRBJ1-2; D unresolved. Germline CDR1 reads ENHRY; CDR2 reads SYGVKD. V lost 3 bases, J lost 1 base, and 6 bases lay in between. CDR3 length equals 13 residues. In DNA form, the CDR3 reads TGTGCCATCAGTGACACTATTAACTATGGCTACACCTTC. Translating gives CAISDTINYGYTF.

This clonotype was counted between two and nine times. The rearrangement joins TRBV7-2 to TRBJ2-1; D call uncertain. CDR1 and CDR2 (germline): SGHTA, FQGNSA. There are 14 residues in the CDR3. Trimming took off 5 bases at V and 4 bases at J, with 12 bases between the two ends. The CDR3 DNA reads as TGTGCCAGCAGCCCCGGCGGCAAATACAATGAGCAGTTCTTC. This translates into CASSPGGKYNEQFF.

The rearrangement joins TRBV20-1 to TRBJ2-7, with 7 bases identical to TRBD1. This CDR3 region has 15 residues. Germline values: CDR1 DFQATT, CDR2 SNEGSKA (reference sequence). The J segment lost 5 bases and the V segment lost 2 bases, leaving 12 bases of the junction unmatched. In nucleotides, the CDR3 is TGCAGTGCTAGAAGATCGACAGGGAATGCCCACGAGCAGTACTTC. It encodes CSARRSTGNAHEQYF.

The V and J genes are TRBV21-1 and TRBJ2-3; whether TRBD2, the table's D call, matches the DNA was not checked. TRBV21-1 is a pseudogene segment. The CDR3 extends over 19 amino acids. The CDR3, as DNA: TGTGCCAGCAGCAAAGGTCCCGGGACTAGCGGGAGAGTTGTAGATACGCAGTATTTT. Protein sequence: CASSKGPGTSGRVVDTQYF.